This TCR beta chain emerged from a study of radiation and T cells in renal cell carcinoma. The CDR3 covers 17 residues. With 5 bases removed from V and 7 bases from J, the gap between germline ends came to 24 bases. Looked up from germline, CDR1 is SGHTA and CDR2 is FQGNSA. Stated time point: blood 2 weeks post-SBRT. Treatment noted: 15 Gy SBRT to primary tumor, nephrectomy 4 weeks later. Serial blood draws occurred at baseline and 2 and 4 weeks post-SBRT. The method was immunoSEQ multiplex PCR; TCRdb's version includes in-frame clones alone and lacks a portion of them. This repertoire shows more than 75,000 clones, 65% to 90% found once; its top ten account for approximately 22%.

The chain combines TRBV7-2 with TRBJ2-1, with a weak D call TRBD2 (6 bases). This clonotype was sampled from a woman in her forties or fifties with renal cell carcinoma. The specimen was blood, collected from a patient whose treatment included radiotherapy and nephrectomy. The CDR3 region has the DNA TGTGCCAGCAGCATACGAAGATCTAGCGCCCTGTTAAATGAGCAGTTCTTC. The encoded protein is CASSIRRSSALLNEQFF.